The T cell receptor (beta chain) under discussion was sequenced for a study of T-cell memory formation after mild COVID-19. This clonotype was detected ten times or more. V was cut by 9 bases and J by 5 bases, with 18 bases left in between. CDR1 and CDR2 from the germline V gene are KGHDR and SFDVKD. This CDR3 has 14 amino acids. Each CDR3 protein gets one entry after TCRdb re-called the 5' RACE reads with MiXCR. The sample carries roughly 250,000 distinct CDR3 sequences, 16% recorded once. The TCR was taken from a man in his late teens or twenties who had mild COVID-19 (a few samples of this study predate the infection). Cell type and time point are not known. The V gene is TRBV24-1, the J gene TRBJ2-5, with a possible D match to TRBD1 (6 bases). Sequencing was performed on PBMCs or a T cell subset sorted from them (not recorded which). For the CDR3, the DNA is TGTGCCACCTTGAGGATAGCGAGGGGGGAGACCCAGTACTTC. Its protein product is CATLRIARGETQYF.